Listed below are T cell receptor beta chains from one sample, sequenced in a study of technical replicates of blood from a few donors. Sequenced by immunoSEQ multiplex PCR; TCRdb stores in-frame clones only, minus some. Among tens of thousands of clones listed, around 94% were seen once. Sequences were obtained from T cells isolated from PBMCs. The receptors stem from a human donor in good health. The CDR3 runs from the conserved cysteine through the conserved F or W. The D gene is left open where the match is weak.

>NA|TRBJ2-7|TRBV7-9
CASSPRGRSYEQYF
>NA|TRBJ1-1|TRBV21-1
CASSKIFRDTEAFF
>NA|TRBJ1-2|TRBV28
CASTSGNQVYGYTF
>TRBD1|TRBJ1-5|TRBV28
CASSFGQGIRRPQHF
>TRBD1|TRBJ1-5|TRBV4-2
CASSQDLRQGFRPQHF
>TRBD1|TRBJ1-3|TRBV18
CASSYGQEGNTIYF
>TRBD1|TRBJ2-7|TRBV7-3
CASSFGTGAGEQYF
>NA|TRBJ2-7|TRBV6-5
CASSSVTGTYEQYF
>TRBD2|TRBJ2-3|TRBV6-5
CASGYSGSRGDTQYF
>NA|TRBJ1-1|TRBV28
CASTSTGTANTEAFF
>TRBD2|TRBJ2-1|TRBV11-3
CASSLDEGLAFYNEQFF
>NA|NA|TRBV30
CAWSVDKSYEQYF
>NA|TRBJ1-2|TRBV6-6
CASSYMTLDGYTF
>NA|TRBJ1-5|TRBV6-5
CASTPLGAGDQPQHF
>TRBD2|TRBJ2-7|TRBV27
CASRLGLAATYEQYF
>NA|TRBJ2-5|TRBV11-2
CASSLVVVSGAETQYF
>TRBD1|TRBJ2-7|TRBV5-5
CASSWGQDYEQYF
>NA|TRBJ1-1|TRBV4-3
CASSQTYRVNTEAFF
>NA|TRBJ1-5|TRBV19
CASSIVGRSNQPQHF
>NA|TRBJ1-1|TRBV5-1
CASSFFDRTNTEAFF
>NA|TRBJ2-5|TRBV6-5
CASSSYTGLETQYF
>TRBD1|TRBJ2-1|TRBV7-8
CASSLRRTGSYNEQFF
>TRBD2|TRBJ2-2|TRBV19
CATPLAGNTGELFF
>TRBD2|TRBJ2-3|TRBV7-3
CASSLALPGTSGEGDTQYF
>TRBD2|TRBJ2-7|TRBV4-1
CASSPPLAGSYEQYF
>TRBD2|TRBJ2-7|TRBV6-5
CASRFSGSPFYEQYF
>TRBD1|TRBJ1-5|TRBV27
CASSSDRGRQPQHF